A selection of T cell receptor beta chains follows, all from one sample in a study of T cells in localized non-small cell lung cancer. TCRdb keeps only in-frame clones here, not all; method: immunoSEQ multiplex PCR. The table shows tens of thousands of clones, with about 80% occurring only once. Sequenced here: PBMCs, sampled before any cancer treatment. These receptors came from a man aged 40 to 70 with stage II lung adenocarcinoma. Each CDR3 is given with its conserved first and last residue. Fields, in order: V gene, CDR3 length, J gene, clone size, D gene, CDR3 DNA, CDR3 protein. The D gene is left open where the match is weak. The listing skips clone size in some rows; elsewhere it reads once, few, many or a size class.

TRBV18	13	TRBJ1-2	-	-	TGTGCCAGCTCCCCCGACCGTAGCTATGGCTACACCTTC	CASSPDRSYGYTF
TRBV6-1	16	TRBJ1-2	-	-	TGTGCCAGCAGTGAATGGGGGGGAGGCGTTAACTATGGCTACACCTTC	CASSEWGGGVNYGYTF
TRBV6-6	13	TRBJ1-5	few	-	TGTGCCAGTATGGTACAGAATAATCAGCCCCAGCATTTT	CASMVQNNQPQHF
TRBV6-6	13	TRBJ1-3	-	-	TGTGCCAGCAGTTACGGCGAAACTCAGACCATATATTTT	CASSYGETQTIYF
TRBV5-8	14	TRBJ2-1	-	TRBD1	TGTGCCAGCAGCCAACGGACAGGGGGGCATGAGCAGTTCTTC	CASSQRTGGHEQFF
TRBV14	14	TRBJ2-5	-	-	TGTGCCAGCAGCCCTACAGGGCCCCGGGGGACCCAGTACTTC	CASSPTGPRGTQYF
TRBV9	15	TRBJ1-3	-	-	TGTGCCAGCAGCGTAAATACGGGCGGTGGAAACACCATATATTTT	CASSVNTGGGNTIYF
TRBV5-1	14	TRBJ1-4	-	-	TGCGCCAGCAGCCCGAGCGACCGGAATGAAAAACTGTTTTTT	CASSPSDRNEKLFF
TRBV5-1	15	TRBJ2-1	-	-	TGCGCCAGCAGCTTCAGGAGGGCCGGGGATGATGAGCAGTTCTTC	CASSFRRAGDDEQFF
TRBV6-1	14	TRBJ1-2	-	TRBD1	TGTGCCAGCAGTGAAGAGGCAGGGGGCAGTGGCTACACCTTC	CASSEEAGGSGYTF
TRBV11-3	14	TRBJ2-1	-	TRBD2	TGTGCCACCGGTATTCTAGGACTAGCCGATGAGCAGTTCTTC	CATGILGLADEQFF
TRBV27	12	TRBJ1-2	few	-	TGTGCCAGCATGGGGGGGGGCTATGGCTACACCTTC	CASMGGGYGYTF
TRBV11-2	16	TRBJ1-2	-	-	TGTGCCAGCAGCATGGAGGACGCAACCTTTTTCTATGGCTACACCTTC	CASSMEDATFFYGYTF
TRBV14	13	TRBJ1-2	-	-	TGTGCCAGCAGCCAAAGTCGCGGATCTGGCTACACCTTC	CASSQSRGSGYTF
TRBV29-1	12	TRBJ2-3	-	-	TGCAGCGTTGAAGACGGCACAGATACGCAGTATTTT	CSVEDGTDTQYF
TRBV19	14	TRBJ1-2	-	-	TGTGCCAGTAGTAGAAGGGATACTAACTATGGCTACACCTTC	CASSRRDTNYGYTF
TRBV4-1	13	TRBJ2-7	few	-	TGCGCCAGCAGCCAAGGGGCCCACTACGAGCAGTACTTC	CASSQGAHYEQYF
TRBV4-3	14	TRBJ1-3	-	-	TGCGCCAGCAGCCAACAGGGCTCTGGAAACACCATATATTTT	CASSQQGSGNTIYF
TRBV9	17	TRBJ2-1	-	-	TGTGCCACGCCCTCAAGGGGAGGCCCGAGCTCCTACAATGAGCAGTTCTTC	CATPSRGGPSSYNEQFF
TRBV5-6	14	TRBJ1-4	-	-	TGTGCCAGCAGCTTTGGGCATAGTAATGAAAAACTGTTTTTT	CASSFGHSNEKLFF
TRBV19	14	TRBJ1-1	-	-	TGTGCCAGTAGTATAGGACACCGGAACACTGAAGCTTTCTTT	CASSIGHRNTEAFF
TRBV5-4	15	TRBJ2-7	-	TRBD2	TGTGCCAGCAGCTTTTGGGGGGGAGTTACCTACGAGCAGTACTTC	CASSFWGGVTYEQYF
TRBV10-3	15	TRBJ2-3	-	-	TGTGCCATCAGTGGTCAAGGACAAGTGACAGATACGCAGTATTTT	CAISGQGQVTDTQYF
TRBV6-6	15	TRBJ2-1	-	-	TGTGCCAGCACCTTACAGGGAGGGCAGGACAATGAGCAGTTCTTC	CASTLQGGQDNEQFF
TRBV7-3	14	TRBJ2-7	-	-	TGTGCCAGCAGCTTATCAGCAGGGCCCTACGAGCAGTACTTC	CASSLSAGPYEQYF
TRBV7-2	15	TRBJ2-1	few	TRBD2	TGTGCCAGCAGCCGTCGGGGACTAGCGTTCGATGAGCAGTTCTTC	CASSRRGLAFDEQFF
TRBV7-6	12	TRBJ2-7	-	-	TGTGCCAGCAGCCCTACTAGAACCGAGCAGTACTTC	CASSPTRTEQYF
TRBV9	15	TRBJ1-2	-	TRBD1	TGTGCCAGCAGCGTTATGACAGGGTGGGTTGATGGCTACACCTTC	CASSVMTGWVDGYTF
TRBV7-6	13	TRBJ2-5	-	-	TGTGCCAGCAGCTTCTACGGGGAAGAGACCCAGTACTTC	CASSFYGEETQYF
TRBV7-9	16	TRBJ1-1	few	TRBD1	TGTGCCAGCAGCCCCAGACAGGGGGAGGACGTCGATGAAGCTTTCTTT	CASSPRQGEDVDEAFF
TRBV5-4	16	TRBJ1-2	few	-	TGTGCCAGCAGCTCCCCGACGGGCCTTACTCCAGGTGGCTACACCTTC	CASSSPTGLTPGGYTF
TRBV5-8	17	TRBJ1-2	-	-	TGTGCCAGCAGCCTCCTTAGACAGATGAACTTAAACTATGGCTACACCTTC	CASSLLRQMNLNYGYTF
TRBV19	14	TRBJ1-5	once	-	TGTGCCAGTAGACCCGACAGGATCGGGCAGCCCCAGCATTTT	CASRPDRIGQPQHF
TRBV5-1	15	TRBJ1-1	once	TRBD1	TGCGCCAGCAGCTTGGGACAGGGTGATCAGACTGAAGCTTTCTTT	CASSLGQGDQTEAFF
TRBV29-1	13	TRBJ1-4	-	-	TGCAGCGGGGGGGCGGCGCCGGAGGAAAAACTGTTTTTT	CSGGAAPEEKLFF
TRBV5-6	15	TRBJ2-2	-	TRBD2	TGTGCCAGCAGCTACAGCGGGGTGCTGACCGGGGAGCTGTTTTTT	CASSYSGVLTGELFF
TRBV9	14	TRBJ1-1	-	-	TGTGCCAGCAGCCCCTTTCAAAAAAACACTGAAGCTTTCTTT	CASSPFQKNTEAFF
TRBV7-2	11	TRBJ1-1	-	-	TGTGCCAGCAGCATTCACACTGAAGCTTTCTTT	CASSIHTEAFF
TRBV27	16	TRBJ2-3	-	TRBD2	TGTGCCAGCAGTGCTCGACTAGCGGAGAGCACAGATACGCAGTATTTT	CASSARLAESTDTQYF
TRBV20-1	11	TRBJ1-1	-	-	TGCAGTGCTCCGCAGGGGATTGAAGCTTTCTTT	CSAPQGIEAFF
TRBV6-5	15	TRBJ1-2	-	-	TGTGCCAGCAGTTACGAGGGAACGTCACTCTATGGCTACACCTTC	CASSYEGTSLYGYTF
TRBV6-5	14	TRBJ2-2	-	-	TGTGCCAGCAGTATTAAGGGGATCACCGGGGAGCTGTTTTTT	CASSIKGITGELFF
TRBV11-3	16	TRBJ1-2	-	-	TGTGCCAGCAGCCCCCCCCCGAGACAGTCGAACTATGGCTACACCTTC	CASSPPPRQSNYGYTF
TRBV29-1	13	TRBJ1-6	-	-	TGCAGCGTAAGTCAGGGGCTAAATTCACCCCTCCACTTT	CSVSQGLNSPLHF
TRBV7-6	17	TRBJ2-1	-	TRBD2	TGTGCCAGCAGCTTAGTCGGAGGGACTAGCGGCCCGAATGAGCAGTTCTTC	CASSLVGGTSGPNEQFF
TRBV2	13	TRBJ2-7	-	TRBD1	TGTGCCAGCAGTGACGGACAGGCATCCGAGCAGTACTTC	CASSDGQASEQYF
TRBV5-6	15	TRBJ2-6	-	-	TGTGCCAGCGGATCCCGGGCCTCTGGGGCCAACGTCCTGACTTTC	CASGSRASGANVLTF
TRBV7-8	16	TRBJ2-2	-	TRBD2	TGTGCCAGCAGCTCAGGACTAGCGGAGAACACCGGGGAGCTGTTTTTT	CASSSGLAENTGELFF
TRBV5-1	15	TRBJ2-7	-	TRBD2	TGCGCCAGCAGCTTCTTGACTAGCGGACCCTACGAGCAGTACTTC	CASSFLTSGPYEQYF
TRBV19	13	TRBJ1-2	-	-	TGTGCCAGTAGACAGGGAGGCAACTATGGCTACACCTTC	CASRQGGNYGYTF
TRBV5-1	14	TRBJ2-2	-	-	TGCGCCAGCAGCTTGGACGGATCCACCGGGGAGCTGTTTTTT	CASSLDGSTGELFF
TRBV4-3	16	TRBJ2-7	-	-	TGCGCCAGCAGCCGAAAGATAGGAGGGTTCTCCTACGAGCAGTACTTC	CASSRKIGGFSYEQYF
TRBV19	13	TRBJ1-1	-	TRBD1	TGTGCCAGTTCCACAGGGGCGCGAACTGAAGCTTTCTTT	CASSTGARTEAFF
TRBV7-2	14	TRBJ1-1	-	-	TGTGCCAGCAGCTTACTGAAGGGAAACACTGAAGCTTTCTTT	CASSLLKGNTEAFF
TRBV7-8	17	TRBJ2-1	-	-	TGTGCCAGCAGCCCAAGTTCTACTACTCCCCTTTACAATGAGCAGTTCTTC	CASSPSSTTPLYNEQFF
TRBV2	14	TRBJ2-7	-	TRBD2	TGTGCCAGCAGTGCTCTAGCGGGAGAAGGCGAGCAGTACTTC	CASSALAGEGEQYF
TRBV19	17	TRBJ2-1	-	-	TGTGCCAGTAGTATAGCCCCTCTGCGGGGCAGGGGGAATGAGCAGTTCTTC	CASSIAPLRGRGNEQFF
TRBV30	14	TRBJ2-3	-	TRBD2	TGTGCCTGGATGACGGGACTAGCAAGAGATACGCAGTATTTT	CAWMTGLARDTQYF
TRBV4-1	15	TRBJ2-1	-	TRBD1	TGCGCCAGCAGTCACCGGGACAGGGGAAACAATGAGCAGTTCTTC	CASSHRDRGNNEQFF